The present T cell receptor beta chain was sequenced within a study of cytomegalovirus exposure and HLA in healthy donors. Study background: One earlier analysis, a look at 180 million or so T cells, found some 110 million unique TCR beta sequences.

Germline values: CDR1 GTSNPN, CDR2 SVGIG (reference sequence). CDR3 length: 14 residues. J was trimmed by 5 bases and V by 4 bases; bases with no gene match: 9. PCR amplification relied on 60 Vbeta primers (plus 13 Jbeta primers). In the original analysis: Later reanalysis found tens of millions of unique TCR beta chains, 9 million to 12 million of them shared. Sequenced by immunoSEQ multiplex PCR; TCRdb stores in-frame clones only, minus some. V and J calls and clone size are those listed in that table; D and trimming were worked out from the DNA. This sample yields over 80,000 clones, of which 60% to 80% are seen a single time; around 6% belongs to the top ten. Worth noting for this clone: What it recognizes is unknown.

Regarding donors, all were healthy bone marrow donors. Study-level results: The HLA-A and HLA-B alleles of most subjects were reportedly predicted accurately from TCR beta sequences.

Sequenced sample: PBMCs. The V call is TRBV30, the J call TRBJ1-1; 8 nucleotides match TRBD1. The sequence came from a female donor in good health and CMV-seronegative. CDR3 coding DNA: TGTGCCTGGACCTCACTCACAGGGGGGACTGAAGCTTTCTTT. Its protein product is CAWTSLTGGTEAFF.